This is a list of T cell receptor beta chains from one sample in a study of blood T cell repertoires in COVID-19. Repertoires were generated with immunoSEQ multiplex PCR, while TCRdb's copy carries only in-frame clones and drops some. The table records around 94,000 clones, around 88% of them present only once. Specimen: peripheral blood. The source of these receptors is an elderly man with acute or convalescent COVID-19. CDR3s include the opening cysteine and the closing phenylalanine or tryptophan. A D gene is named only where the DNA matches it firmly. For some rows the clone size is stated as once, few or many, or as a class when expanded; others skip it.

>TRBD2|TRBJ2-1|-|TRBV5-1
TGCGCCAGCAGCGGCGGGGCGGGAGCCCCCAATGAGCAGTTCTTC
CASSGGAGAPNEQFF
>TRBD2|TRBJ2-3|-|TRBV5-8
TGTGCCAGCAGCTACTCCTCTAGCGGGAGTGGCACAGATACGCAGTATTTT
CASSYSSSGSGTDTQYF
>-|TRBJ1-4|-|TRBV5-4
TGTGCCAGCAGCTTGGAACAGGGTGGAGAAAAACTGTTTTTT
CASSLEQGGEKLFF
>-|TRBJ2-6|-|TRBV21-1
TGTGCCAGCAGCGCCCCCAGGACTGGGGCCAACGTCCTGACTTTC
CASSAPRTGANVLTF
>-|TRBJ2-2|-|TRBV4-1
TGCGCCAGCAGCCGAGAGGAGGGCGGGTGGGAGCTGTTTTTT
CASSREEGGWELFF
>-|TRBJ2-4|-|TRBV19
TGTGCCAGTAGTTCCTTACTAGCCAAAAACATTCAGTACTTC
CASSSLLAKNIQYF
>TRBD2|TRBJ2-7|-|TRBV5-8
TGTGCCAGCAGCTTTAGCGGGAGTGACGAGCAGTACTTC
CASSFSGSDEQYF
>-|TRBJ1-2|-|TRBV6-5
TGTGCCAGCACGGCGGGAAACTATGGCTACACCTTC
CASTAGNYGYTF
>TRBD1|TRBJ2-2|-|TRBV3-1/TRBV3-2
TGTGCCAGCAGGGCCCGACAGGGCTTAACCGGGGAGCTGTTTTTT
CASRARQGLTGELFF
>-|TRBJ2-7|-|TRBV7-2
TGTGCCAGCAGCTTAGTTCGGCAGGGAAAGTACGAGCAGTACTTC
CASSLVRQGKYEQYF
>-|TRBJ2-7|-|TRBV11-2
TGTGCCAGCAGCGGAGACCGGGACATTCGCTACGAGCAGTACTTC
CASSGDRDIRYEQYF
>-|TRBJ2-2|few|TRBV7-3
TGTGCCAGCAGCAATTCGCAGGCCGGGGAGCTGTTTTTT
CASSNSQAGELFF
>TRBD1|TRBJ2-2|-|TRBV4-3
TGCGCCAGCAGCCAAGTTACAGGGGGCCCAAACACCGGGGAGCTGTTTTTT
CASSQVTGGPNTGELFF
>TRBD2|TRBJ2-1|-|TRBV24-1
TGTGCCACCAGTGACCCTTCGGGAGGCTACAATGAGCAGTTCTTC
CATSDPSGGYNEQFF
>TRBD2|TRBJ2-1|-|TRBV5-6
TGTGCCAGCAGCCGGACTAGCGGGGTACCAAATGAGCAGTTCTTC
CASSRTSGVPNEQFF
>TRBD2|TRBJ2-2|-|TRBV15
TGTGCCACCAGCAGAGATCTTGGCGGGAGTTTCACCGGGGAGCTGTTTTTT
CATSRDLGGSFTGELFF
>TRBD1|TRBJ1-2|-|TRBV10-3
TGTGCCATCAGTGTCGACAGGGGTCGGGGCTACACCTTC
CAISVDRGRGYTF
>-|TRBJ1-2|-|TRBV19
TGTGCCAGTAAGGACAGAGCTAACTATGGCTACACCTTC
CASKDRANYGYTF
>TRBD2|TRBJ2-7|-|TRBV10-3
TGTGCCATCAGAACCACGACTAGCGGGAGTGGCGAGCAGTACTTC
CAIRTTTSGSGEQYF
>TRBD1|TRBJ1-2|once|TRBV27
TGTGCCAGCAGTAGCCTACCGGGACAGGGTCCCTATGGCTACACCTTC
CASSSLPGQGPYGYTF
>TRBD1|TRBJ2-1|few|TRBV29-1
TGCAGCGTTGGAGGGACAGGGGGCGTAGGAATTGAGCAGTTCTTC
CSVGGTGGVGIEQFF
>-|TRBJ1-2|-|TRBV6-2/TRBV6-3
TGTGCCAGCAGCCGACCGACACCCCAGAATGGCTACACCTTC
CASSRPTPQNGYTF
>TRBD2|TRBJ2-1|-|TRBV5-4
TGTGCCAGCAGCTCCGGGACTAGCAAAGGGTATGAGCAGTTCTTC
CASSSGTSKGYEQFF
>-|TRBJ2-3|-|TRBV19
TGTGCCAGTAGTATTAATGTCCCTCCAGATACGCAGTATTTT
CASSINVPPDTQYF
>TRBD1|TRBJ1-2|-|TRBV3-1/TRBV3-2
TGTGCCAGCAGCCAAGATTGGCAGGGGGCAGATGGCTACACCTTC
CASSQDWQGADGYTF
>-|TRBJ2-1|-|TRBV5-4
TGTGCCAGCAGCCCGACAGGTTTCGGTGAGCAGTTCTTC
CASSPTGFGEQFF
>TRBD2|TRBJ2-2|-|TRBV9
TGTGCCAGCAGCGTACGCGCGGGACTAGCGGGAGCCGGGGAGCTGTTTTTT
CASSVRAGLAGAGELFF
>-|TRBJ2-5|-|TRBV5-4
TGTGCCAGCAGCTTGGCCTCAGGGGTACAAGAGACCCAGTACTTC
CASSLASGVQETQYF
>-|TRBJ2-6|-|TRBV24-1
TGTGCCACCAGTGATGGAAAAATTACAGGGACTGGGGCCAACGTCCTGACTTTC
CATSDGKITGTGANVLTF
>TRBD2|TRBJ2-7|once|TRBV4-1
TGCGCCAGCAGCCCCGGGACTATCTTAAACTACGAGCAGTACTTC
CASSPGTILNYEQYF
>TRBD1|TRBJ1-1|-|TRBV28
TGTGCCAGCAGTTTAAGTACAGGGGCCATGAACACTGAAGCTTTCTTT
CASSLSTGAMNTEAFF
>-|TRBJ2-7|-|TRBV4-3
TGCGCCAGCAGCCAAGATGGATCAGGGCACTACGAGCAGTACTTC
CASSQDGSGHYEQYF